This T cell receptor (beta chain) was recovered during a study of blood T cell repertoires in COVID-19 (dated by TCRdb to the early 2020s). The study in broad terms: Samples covering the acute and convalescent phases of COVID-19 were provided by collaborators in the United States, Italy and Spain. The material from the prospective study consisted of cDNA or gDNA derived from T cells, B-cell-depleted T cells, or PBMCs. The dataset comprised deeply sampled blood TCRbeta repertoires from subjects exposed to, actively infected with, or recovered from COVID-19. The repertoires were made available in a free public database intended to serve as a resource for research on the immune response to SARS-CoV-2. Samples came from the ongoing ImmuneRACE study (first 160 participants) plus 1,254 subjects from 6 global collaborators. A de-identified subject ID, COVID-19 status, age in years and sex were almost always included in the sample metadata. Where available, HLA class I and class II types were obtained from metadata supplied by the sample provider rather than from assay-based typing.

Whole blood was collected in K2EDTA tubes by collaborating institutions according to the institutions' own protocols. For TCRbeta analysis, collaborator samples were shipped as frozen whole blood, as isolated PBMCs, or as DNA extracted from either sample type. Sequences SGHNT (CDR1) and YYREEE (CDR2) are obtained from the germline V gene (reference sequence). The V end loses 1 base and the J end loses 3 bases, and a stretch of 7 bases separates them. The CDR3 runs 13 amino acids, cysteine and phenylalanine included. The DNA shown is the 39-base CDR3, in frame from base 1. Summary of the overall study and its limitations: How much clinical and demographic metadata was included differed by source and by participant, and the metadata was provided uncurated.

In regard to this clone: Its antigen has not been determined. No much larger clonotype is one base removed from it; base qualities were not supplied.

TCRbeta CDR3 regions were amplified from genomic DNA using the immunoSEQ Assay, a bias-controlled multiplex PCR. The original pipeline was this. Within the assay, amplification of reference gene primers was used to estimate how many nucleated cells each sample contained. To quantify the absolute abundance of each unique TCRbeta CDR3 rearrangement, sequence reads were collapsed and filtered. For each sample, productive Simpson clonality was calculated as the square root of Simpson's diversity index across productive rearrangements. In TCRdb, the immuneACCESS table is reduced to in-frame sequences with V and J assigned. These tables do not hold every clone; where another copy was compared, an unresolved V gene accounts for under half, and the others remain unexplained. V and J calls and clone size are given by that table; D and trimming were obtained from the DNA. Within this sample are 140,000 to 150,000 clones, with over 75% of them counted one time only. Roughly 1.6% of the sample is held by the ten biggest clonotypes.

The chain employs TRBV5-4 and TRBJ2-5; D gene: possibly TRBD1, on 5 matching bases. Sequenced: peripheral blood. This receptor was identified in a woman aged 50 to 60 with acute or convalescent COVID-19. The encoded CDR3 is CASSLKGEETQYF. The sequence in DNA is TGTGCCAGCAGCTTGAAAGGGGAAGAGACCCAGTACTTC.